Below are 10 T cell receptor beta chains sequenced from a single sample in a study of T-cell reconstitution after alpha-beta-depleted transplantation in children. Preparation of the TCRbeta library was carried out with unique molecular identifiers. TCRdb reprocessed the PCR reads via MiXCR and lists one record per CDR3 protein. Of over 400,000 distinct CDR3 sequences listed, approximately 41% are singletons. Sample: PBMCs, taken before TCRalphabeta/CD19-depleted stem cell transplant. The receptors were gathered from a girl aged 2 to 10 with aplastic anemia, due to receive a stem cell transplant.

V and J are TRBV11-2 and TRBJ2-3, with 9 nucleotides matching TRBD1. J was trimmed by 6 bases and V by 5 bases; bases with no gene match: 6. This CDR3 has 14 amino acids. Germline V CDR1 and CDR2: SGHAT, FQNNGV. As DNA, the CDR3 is TGTGCCAGCAGCAGGGACAGGGTGAAGGATACGCAGTATTTT. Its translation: CASSRDRVKDTQYF.

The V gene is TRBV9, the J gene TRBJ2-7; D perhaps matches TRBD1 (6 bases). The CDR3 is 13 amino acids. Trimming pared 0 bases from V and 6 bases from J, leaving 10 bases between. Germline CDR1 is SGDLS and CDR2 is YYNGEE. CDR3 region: CASSVEGTPEQYF. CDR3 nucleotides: TGTGCCAGCAGCGTAGAGGGGACACCCGAGCAGTACTTC.

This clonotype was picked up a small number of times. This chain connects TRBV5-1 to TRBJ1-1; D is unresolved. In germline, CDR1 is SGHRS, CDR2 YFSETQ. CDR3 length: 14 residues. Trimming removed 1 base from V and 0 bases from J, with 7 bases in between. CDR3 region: CASSLTLLNTEAFF. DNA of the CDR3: TGCGCCAGCAGCTTGACCTTACTGAACACTGAAGCTTTCTTT.

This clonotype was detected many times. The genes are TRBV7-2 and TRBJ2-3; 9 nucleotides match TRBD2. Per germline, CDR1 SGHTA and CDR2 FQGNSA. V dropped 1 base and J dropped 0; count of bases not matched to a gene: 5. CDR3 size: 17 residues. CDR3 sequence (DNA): TGTGCCAGCAGCTTAGGATTAGGGACTAGCAGCACAGATACGCAGTATTTT. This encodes CASSLGLGTSSTDTQYF.

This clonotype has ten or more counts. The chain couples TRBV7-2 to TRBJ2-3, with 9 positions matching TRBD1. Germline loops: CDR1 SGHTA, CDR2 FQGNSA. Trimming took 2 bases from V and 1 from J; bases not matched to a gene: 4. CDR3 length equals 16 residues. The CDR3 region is CASSLRWTGGTDTQYF. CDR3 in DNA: TGTGCCAGCAGCTTACGCTGGACAGGGGGCACAGATACGCAGTATTTT. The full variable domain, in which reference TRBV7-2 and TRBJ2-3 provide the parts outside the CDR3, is GAGVSQSPSNKVTEKGKDVELRCDPISGHTALYWYRQSLGQGLEFLIYFQGNSAPDKSGLPSDRFSAERTGGSVSTLTIQRTQQEDSAVYLCASSLRWTGGTDTQYFGPGTRLTVL.

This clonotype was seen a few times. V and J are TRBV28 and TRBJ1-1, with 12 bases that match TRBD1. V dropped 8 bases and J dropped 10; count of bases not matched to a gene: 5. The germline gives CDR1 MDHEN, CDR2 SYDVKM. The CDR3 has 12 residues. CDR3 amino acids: CASRDRGHAAFF. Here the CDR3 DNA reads TGTGCCAGCCGGGACAGGGGGCACGCAGCTTTCTTT.

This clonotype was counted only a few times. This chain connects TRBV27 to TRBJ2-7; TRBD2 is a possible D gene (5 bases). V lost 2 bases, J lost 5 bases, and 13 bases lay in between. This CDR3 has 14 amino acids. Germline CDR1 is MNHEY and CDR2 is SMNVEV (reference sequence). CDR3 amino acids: CASSLTAGGHEQYF. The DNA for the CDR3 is TGTGCCAGCAGTTTAACCGCGGGTGGGCACGAGCAGTACTTC.

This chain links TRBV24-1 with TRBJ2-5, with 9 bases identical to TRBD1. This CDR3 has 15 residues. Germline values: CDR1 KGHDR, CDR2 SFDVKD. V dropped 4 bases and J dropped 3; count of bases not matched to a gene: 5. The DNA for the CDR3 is TGTGCCACCAGTGAAGCCGGGACAGGGAAAGAGACCCAGTACTTC. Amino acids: CATSEAGTGKETQYF.

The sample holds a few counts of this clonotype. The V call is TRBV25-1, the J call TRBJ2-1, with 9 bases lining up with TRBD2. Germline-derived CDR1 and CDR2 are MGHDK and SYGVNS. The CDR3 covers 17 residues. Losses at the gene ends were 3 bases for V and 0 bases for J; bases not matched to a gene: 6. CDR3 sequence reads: CASSDPKRGDSYNEQFF. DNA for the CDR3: TGTGCCAGCAGTGATCCCAAGCGGGGGGACTCCTACAATGAGCAGTTCTTC. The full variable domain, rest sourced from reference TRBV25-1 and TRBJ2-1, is EADIYQTPRYLVIGTGKKITLECSQTMGHDKMYWYQQDPGMELHLIHYSYGVNSTEKGDLSSESTVSRIRTEHFPLTLESARPSHTSQYLCASSDPKRGDSYNEQFFGPGTRLTVL.

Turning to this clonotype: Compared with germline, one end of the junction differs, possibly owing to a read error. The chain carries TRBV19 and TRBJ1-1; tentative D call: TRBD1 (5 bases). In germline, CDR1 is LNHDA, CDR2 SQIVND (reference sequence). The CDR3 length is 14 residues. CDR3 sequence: CASSIGNRNTEALF. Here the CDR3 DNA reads TGTGCCAGTAGTATAGGCAACAGGAACACTGAAGCTCTCTTT.